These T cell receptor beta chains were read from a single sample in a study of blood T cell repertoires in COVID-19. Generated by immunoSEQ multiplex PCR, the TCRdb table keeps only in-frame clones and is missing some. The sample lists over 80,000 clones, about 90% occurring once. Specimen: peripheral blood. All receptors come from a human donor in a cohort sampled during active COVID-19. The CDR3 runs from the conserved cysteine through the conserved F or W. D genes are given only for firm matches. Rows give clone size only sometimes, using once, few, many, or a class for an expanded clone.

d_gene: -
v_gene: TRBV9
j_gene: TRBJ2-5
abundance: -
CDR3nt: TGTGCCAGCAGCAGCGTGGCCGGGACACCCGTCGGAGAGACCCAGTACTTC
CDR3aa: CASSSVAGTPVGETQYF

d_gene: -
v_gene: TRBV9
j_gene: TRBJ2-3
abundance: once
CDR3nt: TGTGCCAGCAGCGTAAGAGATATAGATACGCAGTATTTT
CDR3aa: CASSVRDIDTQYF

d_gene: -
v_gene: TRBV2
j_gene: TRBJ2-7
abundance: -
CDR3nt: TGTGCCAGCAGTAAGGAGCCCGGGAATCGCGAGCAGTACTTC
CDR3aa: CASSKEPGNREQYF

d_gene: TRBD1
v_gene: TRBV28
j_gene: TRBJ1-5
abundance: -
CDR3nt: TGTGCCAGCACCACTCCGGGACAGGGCCAGCCCCAGCATTTT
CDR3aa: CASTTPGQGQPQHF

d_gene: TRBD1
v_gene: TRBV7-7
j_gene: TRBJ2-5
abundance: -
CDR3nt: TGTGTCAGCTGTCGACGGGACAGGTCAAGAGAGACCCAGTACTTC
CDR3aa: CVSCRRDRSRETQYF

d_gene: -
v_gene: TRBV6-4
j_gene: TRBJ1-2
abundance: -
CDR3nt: TGTGCCAGCAGTGACTCCAGGGGCTATGGCTACACCTTC
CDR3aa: CASSDSRGYGYTF

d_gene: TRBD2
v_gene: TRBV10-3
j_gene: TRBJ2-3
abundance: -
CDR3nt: TGTGCCATCAGCTACGGGGGAGGGGGCACAGATACGCAGTATTTT
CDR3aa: CAISYGGGGTDTQYF

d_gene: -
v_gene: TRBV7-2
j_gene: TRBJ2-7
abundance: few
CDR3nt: TGTGCCAGCAGCTTACCTAGCTACCACGAGCAGTACTTC
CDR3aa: CASSLPSYHEQYF

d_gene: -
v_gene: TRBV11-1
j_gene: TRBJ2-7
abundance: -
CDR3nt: TGTGCCAGCAGCTTACAGGCGCTAACCTACGAGCAGTACTTC
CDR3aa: CASSLQALTYEQYF

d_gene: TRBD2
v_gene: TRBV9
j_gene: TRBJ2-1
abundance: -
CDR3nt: TGTGCCAGCAGCGTAGGAGCGGGGAGTTACAATGAGCAGTTCTTC
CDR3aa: CASSVGAGSYNEQFF

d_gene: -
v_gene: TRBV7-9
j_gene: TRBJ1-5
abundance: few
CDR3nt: TGTGCCAGCAGCTTAGCAGGGAGAAATCAGCCCCAGCATTTT
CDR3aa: CASSLAGRNQPQHF

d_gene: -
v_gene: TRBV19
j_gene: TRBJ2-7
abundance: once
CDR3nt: TGTGCCAGTAGTATAGTCCCGCGCGGGCAGAACGACGAGCAGTACTTC
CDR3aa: CASSIVPRGQNDEQYF

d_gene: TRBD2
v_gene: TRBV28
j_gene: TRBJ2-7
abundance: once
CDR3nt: TGTGCCAGCAGTCCGCCGGGACTAGCTTACTACGAGCAGTACTTC
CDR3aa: CASSPPGLAYYEQYF

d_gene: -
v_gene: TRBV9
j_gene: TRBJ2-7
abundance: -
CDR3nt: TGTGCCAGCAGCGTAGGCGTTAGCTCCTACGAGCAGTACTTC
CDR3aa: CASSVGVSSYEQYF

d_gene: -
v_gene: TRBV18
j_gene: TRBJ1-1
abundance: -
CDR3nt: TGTGCCAGCTCACCGGCGGGAGGTACTGAAGCTTTCTTT
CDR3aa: CASSPAGGTEAFF

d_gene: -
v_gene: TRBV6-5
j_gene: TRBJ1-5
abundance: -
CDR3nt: TGTGCCAGCAGATTATCGACAGAGAGTAATCAGCCCCAGCATTTT
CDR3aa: CASRLSTESNQPQHF

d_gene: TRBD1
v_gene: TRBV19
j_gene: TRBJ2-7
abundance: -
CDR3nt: TGTGCCAGTAGGAAGGGGGCCTCCTACGAGCAGTACTTC
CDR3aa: CASRKGASYEQYF

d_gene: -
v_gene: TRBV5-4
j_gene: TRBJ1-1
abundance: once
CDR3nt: TGTGCCAGCAGCTTGGACAGCTCAAACACTGAAGCTTTCTTT
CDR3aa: CASSLDSSNTEAFF